This T cell receptor (beta chain) is from a study of T cells in Graves' hyperthyroidism and ophthalmopathy. Study information: The blood sample was taken at first diagnosis, before treatment began.

Germline V gene data show CDR1 as LNHDA and CDR2 as SQIVND (reference sequence). CDR3 size: 15 residues. V dropped 3 bases and J dropped 5; count of bases not matched to a gene: 8. This clonotype was observed a few times. RNA transcripts provided the source from which TCR beta CDR3 regions were amplified. Primed by the HTBI set, a first-round RT-PCR was run on the TCR CDR3. TCRdb passed the multiplex PCR reads through MiXCR, listing each CDR3 protein once. This sample has hundreds of thousands of distinct CDR3 sequences, with 14% found just once. The chain has TRBV19 and TRBJ2-7; 9 nucleotides line up with TRBD2. Source material: blood. The origin of this receptor is a woman between 18 and 30 years old with Graves' hyperthyroidism. The CDR3 region is CASSILAGSRNEQYF. The DNA for the CDR3 is TGTGCCAGTAGTATTCTAGCGGGGAGCCGGAACGAGCAGTACTTC.